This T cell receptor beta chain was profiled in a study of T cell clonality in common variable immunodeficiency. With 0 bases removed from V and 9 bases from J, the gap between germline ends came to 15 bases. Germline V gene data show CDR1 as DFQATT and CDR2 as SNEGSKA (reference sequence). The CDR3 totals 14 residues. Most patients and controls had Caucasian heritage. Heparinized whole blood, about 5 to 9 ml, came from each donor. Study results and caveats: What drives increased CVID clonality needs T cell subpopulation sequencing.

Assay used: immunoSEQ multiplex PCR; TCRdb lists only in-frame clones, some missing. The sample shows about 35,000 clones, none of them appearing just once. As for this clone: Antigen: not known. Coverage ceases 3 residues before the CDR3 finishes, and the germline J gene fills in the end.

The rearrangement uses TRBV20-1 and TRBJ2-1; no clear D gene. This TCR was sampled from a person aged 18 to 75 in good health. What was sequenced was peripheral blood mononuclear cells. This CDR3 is CSARDKLHVPEQFF. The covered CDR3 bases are TGCAGTGCTAGAGACAAACTCCACGTACCTGAG.